The 12 T cell receptor beta chains below were found in one sample sequenced in a study of spatial heterogeneity in lung cancer. TCRdb redid the calling of the 5' RACE reads with MiXCR, one entry per CDR3 protein. The sample contains about 10,000 distinct CDR3 sequences, under 70% of which appear only once. Study results and caveats: It was found that expanded intratumoral alpha and beta TCR counts tracked tumor mutation counts.

No cognate antigen is known for these TCRs. The time point was: sample taken at primary tumor resection. The source material was lung tumor tissue, sampled at surgery. These receptors came from a female donor with early-stage non-small cell lung cancer.

V usage is TRBV5-1 and J usage is TRBJ1-2; 7 positions agree with TRBD1. This CDR3 contains 16 residues. Germline assignment: CDR1 SGHRS and CDR2 YFSETQ. V shed 3 bases and J 2 bases; nucleotides not matched to a gene: 10. CDR3 loop: CASSSTGPPNNYGYTF. CDR3 coding DNA: TGCGCCAGCAGCTCGACAGGGCCGCCGAACAACTATGGCTACACCTTC. The full variable domain, in which reference TRBV5-1 and TRBJ1-2 provide the parts outside the CDR3, is KAGVTQTPRYLIKTRGQQVTLSCSPISGHRSVSWYQQTPGQGLQFLFEYFSETQRNKGNFPGRFSGRQFSNSRSEMNVSTLELGDSALYLCASSSTGPPNNYGYTFGSGTRLTVV.

The CDR3 coding sequence is TGTGCCAGCAGTTCTCGGACAGAGGGAGAAAAACTGTTTTTT. It translates to CASSSRTEGEKLFF. V and J are TRBV5-5 and TRBJ1-4, with D tentatively TRBD1 (6 bases). The V and J ends lost 5 bases and 8 bases respectively, with 16 bases between them. Per the germline V gene, CDR1 is SGHKS and CDR2 is YYEKEE (reference sequence). This CDR3 spans 14 amino acids.

V usage is TRBV28 and J usage is TRBJ2-3; no definite D call. The CDR3 is 15 residues long. V lost 2 bases and J 4 bases, leaving 13 bases between the germline ends. Germline CDR1 is MDHEN and CDR2 is SYDVKM. CDR3 coding DNA: TGTGCCAGCAGTTTAAGTTGGGGTTCCTCAGATACGCAGTATTTT. Translating it yields CASSLSWGSSDTQYF.

A few counts support this clonotype. The V call is TRBV20-1, the J call TRBJ1-5; D not resolved. Trimming cost V 3 bases and J 5 bases, with 17 bases left between them. Germline CDR1 is DFQATT and CDR2 is SNEGSKA (reference sequence). The CDR3 covers 15 residues. The CDR3: CSASSGFWLDQPQHF. CDR3 DNA sequence: TGCAGTGCTAGTTCGGGCTTCTGGCTGGATCAGCCCCAGCATTTT.

This clonotype was found once. The V and J genes are TRBV20-1 and TRBJ1-1; tentatively, D is TRBD1 (5 bases). Germline V gene lookup returns CDR1 DFQATT and CDR2 SNEGSKA (reference sequence). There are 16 residues in the CDR3. Trimming shortened V by 3 bases and J by 3 bases, and 20 bases separated the two germline ends. CDR3 sequence reads: CSARSTASERYTEAFF. In DNA, the CDR3 is TGCAGTGCTAGGTCGACAGCTTCAGAAAGGTACACTGAAGCTTTCTTT.

V gene TRBV7-8 combines with J gene TRBJ2-2, with D tentatively TRBD1 (5 bases). CDR3 length: 14 residues. In germline, CDR1 is SGHVS, CDR2 FQNEAQ. Trimming cost V 2 bases and J 2 bases, with 6 bases left between them. The CDR3: CASSLRGNTGELFF. CDR3 in DNA: TGTGCCAGCAGCTTAAGGGGTAACACCGGGGAGCTGTTTTTT.

A few counts support this clonotype. The rearrangement joins TRBV15 to TRBJ2-7; TRBD1 might be the D (5 bases). The CDR3 has 15 amino acids. The V and J ends lost 0 bases and 3 bases respectively, with 12 bases between them. Germline values: CDR1 LNHNV, CDR2 YYDKDF (reference sequence). The CDR3, as DNA: TGTGCCACCAGCAGAGAAGGGGCAGGGTTCTACGAGCAGTACTTC. Its protein is CATSREGAGFYEQYF.

The chain is built from TRBV5-1 and TRBJ1-5; no clear D. The CDR3 sequence is 13 residues long. Germline loops: CDR1 SGHRS, CDR2 YFSETQ. V was shortened by 0 bases and J by 5 bases, with 6 bases between the two germline ends. In nucleotides, the CDR3 is TGCGCCAGCAGCTTGGGGCCCCATCAGCCCCAGCATTTT. Translation gives CASSLGPHQPQHF.

This clonotype was detected only a few times. The chain combines TRBV14 with TRBJ2-5, with 8 positions matching TRBD2. The germline V gene encodes CDR1 SGHDN and CDR2 FVKESK. The CDR3 runs 15 residues. The junction had 9 bases not matched to a gene; V was cut back by 4 bases and J by 5 bases. Here the CDR3 DNA reads TGTGCCAGCAGCCGAAGGTGGCGGGGGGCTGAGACCCAGTACTTC. This codes for CASSRRWRGAETQYF.

The V gene is TRBV10-3, the J gene TRBJ1-1; possibly TRBD1 for D (5 bases). Trimming took off 11 bases at V and 0 bases at J, with 22 bases between the two ends. There are 16 residues in the CDR3. CDR1 is ENHRY and CDR2 is SYGVKD in the germline V gene. The CDR3 is CAATPVQELVNTEAFF. In DNA, the CDR3 is TGTGCCGCCACCCCTGTACAGGAGCTGGTGAACACTGAAGCTTTCTTT.

The chain is built from TRBV6-1 and TRBJ2-1, with a tentative D call TRBD2 (5 bases). Looked up from germline, CDR1 is MNHNS and CDR2 is SASEGT. CDR3 length: 13 residues. Trimming cost V 4 bases and J 9 bases, with 13 bases left between them. The CDR3 loop reads CASSASSIGEQFF. CDR3 coding DNA: TGTGCCAGCAGTGCCTCTAGCATCGGTGAGCAGTTCTTC.

The chain carries TRBV12-3 or TRBV12-4 and TRBJ2-1; D is ambiguous. The V end lost 2 bases, the J end lost 4 bases, and 12 bases lay between the germline ends. This CDR3 spans 15 amino acids. Here the CDR3 reads CASSLRQPLYNEQFF. The CDR3 DNA reads TGTGCCAGCAGTTTAAGGCAGCCCTTATACAATGAGCAGTTCTTC.